This T cell receptor (beta chain) emerged from a study of cytomegalovirus exposure and HLA in healthy donors. The PCR had 60 Vbeta and 13 Jbeta primers. The protocol was immunoSEQ multiplex PCR, while the TCRdb copy is restricted to in-frame clones and leaves out a portion. Seen here are fewer than 200,000 clones, about 79% observed once, and the top ten hold around 0.98%. The table lists this clone with a count of one. Trimming took 5 bases from V and 3 from J; bases not matched to a gene: 4. The CDR3 spans 13 residues. Per the germline V gene, CDR1 is LNHNV and CDR2 is YYDKDF (reference sequence). Sequencing input: PBMCs. This clonotype was obtained from a woman in her fifties or sixties in good health and CMV-seropositive. The chain uses TRBV15 and TRBJ2-7; TRBD1 agrees at 7 bases. CDR3 residues: CATSVGQVYEQYF. The DNA for the CDR3 is TGTGCCACCAGCGTAGGACAGGTCTACGAGCAGTACTTC.